These T cell receptor beta chains were read from a single sample in a study of Ad26.COV2.S vaccination and SARS-CoV-2 variants. The method was immunoSEQ multiplex PCR; TCRdb's version includes in-frame clones alone and lacks a portion of them. The sample consists of around 350,000 clones, around 92% of them appearing once. The sequencing used peripheral blood, collected after recovery from COVID-19. The source is a human donor who had recovered from COVID-19. The CDR3 runs from the conserved cysteine through the conserved F or W. The order of the fields is D gene, clone size, J gene, V gene, CDR3 DNA, CDR3 protein. A D gene is named only where the DNA matches it firmly. Rows give clone size only sometimes, using once, few, many, or a class for an expanded clone.

TRBD1,-,TRBJ2-2,TRBV3-1/TRBV3-2,TGTGCCAGCAGCCGACAGGGAATAAACACCGGGGAGCTGTTTTTT,CASSRQGINTGELFF
TRBD1,-,TRBJ1-5,TRBV5-3,TGTGCCAGAAGCCCGTTCTGGGACAGGGACCATCAGCCCCAGCATTTT,CARSPFWDRDHQPQHF
-,-,TRBJ2-1,TRBV5-1,TGCGCCAGCAGCTTGAGGACATACAATGAGCAGTTCTTC,CASSLRTYNEQFF
-,-,TRBJ2-7,TRBV5-1,TGCGCCAGCAGCTTGGAATCCCGGGGGCCGGTGGGGGAGCAGTACTTC,CASSLESRGPVGEQYF
-,-,TRBJ1-4,TRBV15,TGTGCCACCAGCAGAAAGGACAGTCATGAAAAACTGTTTTTT,CATSRKDSHEKLFF
TRBD2,-,TRBJ2-1,TRBV5-1,TGCGCCAGCAGCTTGAGTCCTAGCGGGGGGGCCAGTGAGCAGTTCTTC,CASSLSPSGGASEQFF
-,-,TRBJ2-7,TRBV11-2,TGTGCCAGCAGCTTAAGGCGGGACTACGAGCAGTACTTC,CASSLRRDYEQYF
TRBD1,few,TRBJ2-1,TRBV5-1,TGCGCCAGCAGCGTCCGGGACAGGGGGTACAATGAGCAGTTCTTC,CASSVRDRGYNEQFF
TRBD2,-,TRBJ2-1,TRBV7-2,TGTGCCAGCAGCCTAGCGGGGGGGCTCTACAATGAGCAGTTCTTC,CASSLAGGLYNEQFF
-,-,TRBJ1-5,TRBV12-3/TRBV12-4,TGTGCCAGCAGTTCAGGGGAGGGTCAGCCCCAGCATTTT,CASSSGEGQPQHF
-,few,TRBJ1-4,TRBV2,TGTGCCAGCAGCCAAACTAATGAAAAACTGTTTTTT,CASSQTNEKLFF
TRBD1,-,TRBJ1-2,TRBV11-2,TGTGCCAGCAGCCCCTGGACAGGGTTTGGTGGCTACACCTTC,CASSPWTGFGGYTF
-,once,TRBJ1-5,TRBV6-2/TRBV6-3,TGTGCCAGCAGCCCCCTGAGACAGTCCCCCCAGCATTTT,CASSPLRQSPQHF
-,-,TRBJ2-7,TRBV7-2,TGTGCCAGCAGCTTAGCGCGTCACGGGCCCCGTTACGAGCAGTACTTC,CASSLARHGPRYEQYF
-,-,TRBJ2-1,TRBV4-2,TGTGCCAGCAGCCTAGGGAGGATTGTTAATGAGCAGTTCTTC,CASSLGRIVNEQFF
-,-,TRBJ2-1,TRBV25-1,TGTGCCAGCAGTGATCTGTCGGGGGATGAGCAGTTCTTC,CASSDLSGDEQFF
TRBD1,-,TRBJ2-7,TRBV7-2,TGTGCCAGCAGCCGCCCCGGGACAGGCTCCTACGAGCAGTACTTC,CASSRPGTGSYEQYF
-,-,TRBJ1-5,TRBV25-1,TGTGCCAGCAGTCCCCGCGGAGGCAGCAATCAGCCCCAGCATTTT,CASSPRGGSNQPQHF
TRBD1,-,TRBJ2-1,TRBV7-3,TGTGCCAGCAGCTTGGGACAGGGGAAGAACAATGAGCAGTTCTTC,CASSLGQGKNNEQFF
TRBD1,-,TRBJ1-3,TRBV7-6,TGTGCCAGCAGCTCGGGACAGGGGGCAATTGTTGGAAACACCATATATTTT,CASSSGQGAIVGNTIYF
-,-,TRBJ1-1,TRBV5-6,TGTGCCAGCAGCCTCTGGAACAGGGTCACTGAAGCTTTCTTT,CASSLWNRVTEAFF
-,-,TRBJ1-2,TRBV13,TGTGCCAGCAGCTTAGGGAGACCTTACTCCCCTGGCTACACCTTC,CASSLGRPYSPGYTF
-,-,TRBJ1-1,TRBV2,TGTGCCAGCATTGGCAGGGATGAAGCTTTCTTT,CASIGRDEAFF
-,-,TRBJ1-2,TRBV10-1,TGCGCCAGCAGTGAGTCTACCCCTAGAGTCCGGGCCTATGGCTACACCTTC,CASSESTPRVRAYGYTF
-,-,TRBJ2-5,TRBV5-1,TGCGCCAGCAGCTTAGGTAGGGCAGGGGAGACCCAGTACTTC,CASSLGRAGETQYF
-,-,TRBJ2-5,TRBV7-4,TGTGCCAGCAGCCTACCCCAGCGGAGAGACCAAGAGACCCAGTACTTC,CASSLPQRRDQETQYF
-,few,TRBJ1-2,TRBV12-3/TRBV12-4,TGTGCCAGCAGGGACACAGATGGCTACACCTTC,CASRDTDGYTF
-,-,TRBJ2-1,TRBV9,TGTGCCAGCAGCGTGGGGCTGAGCCAAAAGCCCCAGTTCTTC,CASSVGLSQKPQFF
-,-,TRBJ1-3,TRBV19,TGTGCCAGTAGTTCCCGGGCCTCTGGAAACACCATATATTTT,CASSSRASGNTIYF
TRBD1,once,TRBJ1-1,TRBV29-1,TGCAGCGTAGATATCAGGGGGGGCACTGAAGCTTTCTTT,CSVDIRGGTEAFF
-,-,TRBJ1-5,TRBV3-1/TRBV3-2,TGTGCCAGCAGCCAAGATCTTAAGCAGCCCCAGCATTTT,CASSQDLKQPQHF
-,once,TRBJ2-5,TRBV27,TGTGCCAGCAGTTTATCTCGGCCTCAACGAGGAGAGACCCAGTACTTC,CASSLSRPQRGETQYF
-,-,TRBJ2-5,TRBV6-5,TGTGCCAGCAGTAGTCCTACGTACCAAGAGACCCAGTACTTC,CASSSPTYQETQYF
-,-,TRBJ2-7,TRBV12-3/TRBV12-4,TGTGCCAGCAGAGGCGGGACAGACGAGCAGTACTTC,CASRGGTDEQYF
-,-,TRBJ1-2,TRBV14,TGTGCCAGCAGCCAAGCGGGCAGAGTCTATAACTATGGCTACACCTTC,CASSQAGRVYNYGYTF
-,-,TRBJ2-7,TRBV4-1,TGCGCCAGCAGCCAAGAGCCTAGCGCCCTCTCCTACGAGCAGTACTTC,CASSQEPSALSYEQYF